This TCR beta chain comes out of a study of shared clonotypes between healthy human individuals. Background on the study: There were three CD4 naive, three CD4 memory, two CD8 naive and one CD8 memory plates per donor. The study's findings and limits: Rarefaction exposed incomplete sorted-subset sequencing despite large depth.

Sequencing was performed with immunoSEQ multiplex PCR; in TCRdb, only in-frame clones are kept and a portion is missing. The repertoire includes millions of clones, 85% to 95% of them detected once, and over 0.12% sits in the top ten. Trimming cost V 5 bases and J 6 bases, with 11 bases left between them. Germline loops: CDR1 MNHNS, CDR2 SASEGT. This CDR3 has 13 residues. This clone was picked up one time. The antigen is undetermined. The sequence was obtained from a man younger than 30 in good health. Material for sequencing was naive CD4+ T cells sorted from blood. Subset indicated: CD45RA+ positively selected. The V call is TRBV6-1, the J call TRBJ1-5; D gene unclear. In DNA, the CDR3 is TGTGCCAGCAGTCGTCTCCCGGCTCAGCCCCAGCATTTT. Encoded protein: CASSRLPAQPQHF.